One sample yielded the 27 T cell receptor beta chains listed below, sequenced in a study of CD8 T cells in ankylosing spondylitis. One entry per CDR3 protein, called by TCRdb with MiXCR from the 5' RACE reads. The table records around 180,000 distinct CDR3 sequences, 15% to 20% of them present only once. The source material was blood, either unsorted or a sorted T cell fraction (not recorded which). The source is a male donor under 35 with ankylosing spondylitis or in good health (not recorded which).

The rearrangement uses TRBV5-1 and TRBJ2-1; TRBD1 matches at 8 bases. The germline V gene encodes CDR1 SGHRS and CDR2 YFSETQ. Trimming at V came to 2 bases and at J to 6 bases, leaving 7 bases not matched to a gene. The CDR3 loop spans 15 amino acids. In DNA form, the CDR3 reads TGCGCCAGCAGCTTTGTACAGGGGGAACCCAATGAGCAGTTCTTC. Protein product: CASSFVQGEPNEQFF.

Here the CDR3 DNA reads TGCAGCGTGTTGCGGGAGAAGTACAATGAGCAGTTCTTC. Its translation: CSVLREKYNEQFF. V and J are TRBV29-1 and TRBJ2-1; TRBD2 matches at 7 bases. After removal of 6 bases from V and 4 bases from J, the junction contained 6 bases not matched to a gene. The CDR3 spans 13 residues. Germline V lookup: CDR1 SQVTM, CDR2 ANQGSEA.

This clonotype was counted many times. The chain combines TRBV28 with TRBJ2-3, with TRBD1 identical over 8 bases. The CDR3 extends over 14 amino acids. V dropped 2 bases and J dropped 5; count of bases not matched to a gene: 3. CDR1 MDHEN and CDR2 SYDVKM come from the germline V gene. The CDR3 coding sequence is TGTGCCAGCAGTTTACAGGGGGCGTTAGATACGCAGTATTTT. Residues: CASSLQGALDTQYF.

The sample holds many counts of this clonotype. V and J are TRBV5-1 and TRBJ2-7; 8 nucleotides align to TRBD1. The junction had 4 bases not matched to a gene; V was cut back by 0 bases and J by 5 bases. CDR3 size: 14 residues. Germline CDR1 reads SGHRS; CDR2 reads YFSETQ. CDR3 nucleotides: TGCGCCAGCAGCTTGGGATCGACAGGGGACGAGCAGTACGTC. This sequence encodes CASSLGSTGDEQYV.

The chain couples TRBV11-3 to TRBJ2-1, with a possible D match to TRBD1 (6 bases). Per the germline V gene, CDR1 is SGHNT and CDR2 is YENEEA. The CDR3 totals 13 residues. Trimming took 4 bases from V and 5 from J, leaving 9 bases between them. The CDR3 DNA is TGTGCCAGCAGCTCTTACAGGGACAATGAGCAGTTCTTC. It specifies CASSSYRDNEQFF.

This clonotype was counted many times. CDR3 DNA: TGTGCCAGCAGCCAAGATGGAAATAGCGGCGCCTACGAGCAGTACTTC. Its translation is CASSQDGNSGAYEQYF. The chain uses TRBV4-2 and TRBJ2-7; D might be TRBD2 (6 bases). The CDR3 runs 16 residues. Germline lookup yields CDR1 LGHNA and CDR2 YNFKEQ. V lost 0 bases, J lost 2 bases, and 14 bases lay in between.

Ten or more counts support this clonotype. The CDR3 coding sequence is TGTGCCAGCAGCTCAACCCCTCCGGGACTTCACTACAATGAGCAGTTCTTC. Translated, it gives CASSSTPPGLHYNEQFF. The V gene is TRBV11-2, the J gene TRBJ2-1, with a tentative D call TRBD2 (6 bases). Germline V gene lookup returns CDR1 SGHAT and CDR2 FQNNGV. Trimming left V 4 bases short and J 3 bases short, with 19 bases between. The CDR3 is made up of 17 amino acids.

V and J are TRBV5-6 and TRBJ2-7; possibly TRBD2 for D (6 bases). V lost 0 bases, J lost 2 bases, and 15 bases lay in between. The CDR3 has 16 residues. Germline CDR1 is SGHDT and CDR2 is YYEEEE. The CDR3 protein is CASSLVEGGRAYEQYV. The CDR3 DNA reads TGTGCCAGCAGCTTGGTGGAGGGCGGAAGGGCCTACGAGCAGTACGTC.

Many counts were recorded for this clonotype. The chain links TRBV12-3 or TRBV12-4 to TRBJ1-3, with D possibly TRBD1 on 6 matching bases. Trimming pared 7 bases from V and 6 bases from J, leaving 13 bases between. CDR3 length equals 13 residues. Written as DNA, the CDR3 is TGTGCCAGCAATACAGGGTGGGAAAACACCATATATTTT. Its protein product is CASNTGWENTIYF.

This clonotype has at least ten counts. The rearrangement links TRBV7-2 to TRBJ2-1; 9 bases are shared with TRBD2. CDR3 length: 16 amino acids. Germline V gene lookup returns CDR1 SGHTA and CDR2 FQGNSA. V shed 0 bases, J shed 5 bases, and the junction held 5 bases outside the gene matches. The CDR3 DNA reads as TGTGCCAGCAGCTTAGCGCTAGCGGGGCTAGACAATGAGCAGTTCTTC. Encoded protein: CASSLALAGLDNEQFF.

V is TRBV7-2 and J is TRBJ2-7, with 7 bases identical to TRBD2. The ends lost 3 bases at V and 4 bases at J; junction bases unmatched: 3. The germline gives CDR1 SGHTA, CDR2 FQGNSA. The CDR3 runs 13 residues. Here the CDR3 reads CASSLAGVYEQYF. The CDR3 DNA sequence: TGTGCCAGCAGCTTGGCGGGAGTGTACGAGCAGTACTTC. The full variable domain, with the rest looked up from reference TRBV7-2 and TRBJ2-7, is GAGVSQSPSNKVTEKGKDVELRCDPISGHTALYWYRQSLGQGLEFLIYFQGNSAPDKSGLPSDRFSAERTGGSVSTLTIQRTQQEDSAVYLCASSLAGVYEQYFGPGTRLTVT.

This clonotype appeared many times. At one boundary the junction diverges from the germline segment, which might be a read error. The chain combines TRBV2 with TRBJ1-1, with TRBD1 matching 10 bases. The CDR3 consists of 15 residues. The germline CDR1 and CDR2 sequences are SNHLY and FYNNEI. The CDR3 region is CASSEGQGLHTEAFF. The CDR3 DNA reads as TGTGCCAGTAGTGAGGGACAGGGGCTTCACACTGAAGCTTTCTTT.

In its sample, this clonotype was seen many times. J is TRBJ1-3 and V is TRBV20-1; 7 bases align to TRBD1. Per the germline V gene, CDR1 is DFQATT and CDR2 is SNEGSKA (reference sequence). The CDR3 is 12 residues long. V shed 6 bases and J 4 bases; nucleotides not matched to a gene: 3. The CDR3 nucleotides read TGCAGTGCGGGGACAGTGGGAAACACCATATATTTT. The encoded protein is CSAGTVGNTIYF.

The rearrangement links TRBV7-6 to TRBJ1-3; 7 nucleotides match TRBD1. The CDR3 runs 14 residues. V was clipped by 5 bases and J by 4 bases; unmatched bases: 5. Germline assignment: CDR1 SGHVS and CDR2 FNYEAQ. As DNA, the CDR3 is TGTGCCAGCAGCCCCGGGACAGAGGGAAACACCATATATTTT. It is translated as CASSPGTEGNTIYF.

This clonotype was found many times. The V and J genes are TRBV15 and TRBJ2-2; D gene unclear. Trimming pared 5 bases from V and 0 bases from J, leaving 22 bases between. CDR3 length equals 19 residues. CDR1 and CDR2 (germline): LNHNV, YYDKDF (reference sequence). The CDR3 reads CATSAQARGPSPNTGELFF. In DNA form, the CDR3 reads TGTGCCACCAGCGCCCAAGCCCGCGGACCGAGCCCGAACACCGGGGAGCTGTTTTTT. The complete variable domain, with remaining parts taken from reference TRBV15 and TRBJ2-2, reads DAMVIQNPRYQVTQFGKPVTLSCSQTLNHNVMYWYQQKSSQAPKLLFHYYDKDFNNEADTPDNFQSRRPNTSFCFLDIRSPGLGDTAMYLCATSAQARGPSPNTGELFFGEGSRLTVL.

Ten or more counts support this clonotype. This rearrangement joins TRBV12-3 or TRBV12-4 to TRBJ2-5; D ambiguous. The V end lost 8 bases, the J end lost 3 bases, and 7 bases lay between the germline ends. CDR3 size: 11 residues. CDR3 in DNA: TGTGCCAGCTCCCAGAAAGAGACCCAGTACTTC. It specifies CASSQKETQYF.

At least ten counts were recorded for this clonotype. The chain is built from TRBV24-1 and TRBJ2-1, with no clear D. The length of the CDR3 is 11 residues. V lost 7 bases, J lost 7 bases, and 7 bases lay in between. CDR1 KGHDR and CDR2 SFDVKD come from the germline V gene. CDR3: CATRMDNEQFF. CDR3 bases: TGTGCCACCAGGATGGATAATGAGCAGTTCTTC.

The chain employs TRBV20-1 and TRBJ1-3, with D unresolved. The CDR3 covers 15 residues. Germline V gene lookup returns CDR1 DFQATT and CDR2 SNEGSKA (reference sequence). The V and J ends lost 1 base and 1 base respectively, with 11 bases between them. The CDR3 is CSARGGEGSGNTIYF. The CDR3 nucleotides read TGCAGTGCTAGAGGAGGTGAAGGGTCTGGAAACACCATATATTTT.

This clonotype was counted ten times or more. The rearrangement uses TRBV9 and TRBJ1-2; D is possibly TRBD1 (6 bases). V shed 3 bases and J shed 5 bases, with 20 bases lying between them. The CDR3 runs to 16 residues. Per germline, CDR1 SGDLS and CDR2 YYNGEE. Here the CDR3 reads CASSGRGGAVGYGYTF. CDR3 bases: TGTGCCAGCAGCGGGCGTGGGGGCGCAGTCGGATATGGCTACACCTTC. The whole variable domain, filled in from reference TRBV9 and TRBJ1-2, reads DSGVTQTPKHLITATGQRVTLRCSPRSGDLSVYWYQQSLDQGLQFLIQYYNGEERAKGNILERFSAQQFPDLHSELNLSSLELGDSALYFCASSGRGGAVGYGYTFGSGTRLTVV.

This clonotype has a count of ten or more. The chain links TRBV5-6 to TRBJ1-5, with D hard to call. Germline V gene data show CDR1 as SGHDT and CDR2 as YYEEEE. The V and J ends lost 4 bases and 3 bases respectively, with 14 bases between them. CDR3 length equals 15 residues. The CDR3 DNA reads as TGTGCCAGCAGCATATACGCAGGTTACAATCAGCCCCAGCATTTT. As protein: CASSIYAGYNQPQHF.

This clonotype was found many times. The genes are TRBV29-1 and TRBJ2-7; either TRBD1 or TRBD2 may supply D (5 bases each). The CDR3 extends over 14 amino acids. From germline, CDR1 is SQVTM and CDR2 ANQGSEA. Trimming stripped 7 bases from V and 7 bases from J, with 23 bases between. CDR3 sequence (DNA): TGCAGCGCCCGCGGGCAGGGTGGGCCGGGGGAGCAGTACTTC. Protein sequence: CSARGQGGPGEQYF.

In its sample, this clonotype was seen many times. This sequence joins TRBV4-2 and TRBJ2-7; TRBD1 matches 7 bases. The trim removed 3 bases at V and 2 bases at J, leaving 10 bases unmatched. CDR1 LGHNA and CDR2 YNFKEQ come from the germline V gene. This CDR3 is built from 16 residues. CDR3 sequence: CASSQDLTGYTYEQYF. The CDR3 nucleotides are TGTGCCAGCAGCCAGGACTTGACAGGGTATACCTACGAGCAGTACTTC.

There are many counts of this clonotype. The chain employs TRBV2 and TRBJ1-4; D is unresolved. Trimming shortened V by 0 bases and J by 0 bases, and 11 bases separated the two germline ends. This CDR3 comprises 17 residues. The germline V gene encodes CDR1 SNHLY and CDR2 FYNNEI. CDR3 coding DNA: TGTGCCAGCAGTGAAGCGCTTACGAGTGCAACTAATGAAAAACTGTTTTTT. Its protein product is CASSEALTSATNEKLFF.

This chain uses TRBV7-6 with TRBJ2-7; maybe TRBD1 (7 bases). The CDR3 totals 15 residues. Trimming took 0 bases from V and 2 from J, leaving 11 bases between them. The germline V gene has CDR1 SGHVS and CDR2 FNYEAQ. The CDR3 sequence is CASSLATGRPYEQYV. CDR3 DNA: TGTGCCAGCAGCTTAGCGACAGGGAGGCCCTACGAGCAGTACGTC.

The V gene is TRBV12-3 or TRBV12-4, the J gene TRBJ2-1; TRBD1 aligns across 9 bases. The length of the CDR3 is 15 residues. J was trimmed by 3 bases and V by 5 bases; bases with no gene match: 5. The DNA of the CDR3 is TGTGCCAGCAGTCCCGGACAGGGGATCTACAATGAGCAGTTCTTC. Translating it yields CASSPGQGIYNEQFF.

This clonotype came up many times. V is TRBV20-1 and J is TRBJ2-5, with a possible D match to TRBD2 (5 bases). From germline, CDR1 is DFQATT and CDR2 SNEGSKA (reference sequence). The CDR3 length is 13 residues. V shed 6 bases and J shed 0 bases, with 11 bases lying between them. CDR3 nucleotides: TGCAGTGCCCATAGGACTTACCAAGAGACCCAGTACTTC. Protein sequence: CSAHRTYQETQYF.

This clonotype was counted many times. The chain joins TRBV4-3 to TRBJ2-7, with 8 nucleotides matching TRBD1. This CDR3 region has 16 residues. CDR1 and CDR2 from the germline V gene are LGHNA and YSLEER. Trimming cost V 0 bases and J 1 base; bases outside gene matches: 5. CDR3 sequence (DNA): TGCGCCAGCAGCCAAGACCCTTGGGACAGGTCCTACGAGCAGTACTTC. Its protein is CASSQDPWDRSYEQYF.